Reported below is one T cell receptor (beta chain). Its antigen is as yet unknown. The data derive from a study of CD8+CD57+ T cells in acquired aplastic anemia. Looking at the study overall: Quantities of DNA derived from sorted CD4+ and CD8+ cells averaged around 3 ug. Sequencing produced an average of approximately 10 million reads per healthy donor for CD4+ cells. Findings and limits, study-wide: Around 30 was the count of CD8+ CDR3 sequences that patients shared with controls. Patients versus controls showed no significant CD8+ Simpson's diversity difference.

Genomic DNA acted as the template from which TCR beta VDJ combination and CDR3 sequence profiling were carried out. One entry per CDR3 protein results from TCRdb running MiXCR on the reads. The data hold fewer than 100,000 distinct CDR3 sequences, with more than 40% observed a single time. V lost 6 bases, J lost 8 bases, and 16 bases lay in between. This CDR3 region has 13 residues. Germline values: CDR1 LNHDA, CDR2 SQIVND (reference sequence). The chain is built from TRBV19 and TRBJ1-2; D might be TRBD1 (5 bases). The sample consisted of sorted CD4+, CD8+, or CD8+CD57+ T cells (not recorded which) from PBMCs. This TCR was sampled from a human donor in good health, serving as a control. The CDR3 bases are TGTGCCAGTAGCGTTGGGGCAGCCTGGGGCTACACCTTC. Translating gives CASSVGAAWGYTF.